A single sample gave rise to the 30 T cell receptor beta chains below, sequenced in a study of Graves' ophthalmopathy and Graves' hyperthyroidism. Scientists amplified the TCR beta CDR3 regions from RNA transcripts. An opening RT-PCR round employed HTBI primers and preceded a second-round multiplex PCR. MiXCR, run by TCRdb on the multiplex PCR reads, gives a single entry per CDR3 protein. Altogether over a million distinct CDR3 sequences are present, less than 45% being singletons, with the ten largest covering around 10%. Sequenced input: peripheral blood or thyroid tissue (not recorded which). The receptors were sampled from an adult man with Graves' hyperthyroidism.

The chain has TRBV5-1 and TRBJ2-5, with D tentatively TRBD1 (6 bases). The CDR3 consists of 15 residues. The V and J ends lost 4 bases and 4 bases respectively, with 17 bases between them. Germline V gene data show CDR1 as SGHRS and CDR2 as YFSETQ. The CDR3 coding sequence is TGCGCCAGCAGCACCACAGGGTTATCCGGAGAGACCCAGTACTTC. Protein: CASSTTGLSGETQYF.

The CDR3 loop is CASTEVGTGGAEQYF. The CDR3 DNA is TGTGCCAGCACCGAAGTTGGGACAGGGGGCGCCGAGCAGTACTTC. The chain links TRBV12-3 or TRBV12-4 to TRBJ2-7, with 12 nucleotides matching TRBD1. V was pared by 7 bases and J by 6 bases, with 10 bases of the junction left unmatched. This CDR3 has 15 amino acids.

A note on this clonotype: The DNA is left out, because the CDR3 cannot be placed on it with certainty; the CDR3 is given as TCRdb lists it. The V call is TRBV7-2, the J call TRBJ2-2; TRBD1, the table's D call, was not compared with the DNA. Ends included, the CDR3 has 16 residues. Germline V gene sequence: CDR1 SGHTA, CDR2 FQGNSA. The CDR3 is CICSARKTGNTGELFF.

The V call is TRBV10-3, the J call TRBJ1-3; D gene uncertain. CDR3 length equals 16 residues. V lost 2 bases, J lost 0 bases, and 11 bases lay in between. CDR1 and CDR2 from the germline V gene are ENHRY and SYGVKD. The CDR3 protein is CAISETRMDSGNTIYF. The CDR3, as DNA: TGTGCCATCAGTGAGACCAGGATGGACTCTGGAAACACCATATATTTT.

This clonotype was seen repeatedly, ten times or more. The chain couples TRBV12-3 or TRBV12-4 to TRBJ2-5; D assignment may be TRBD1 or TRBD2 (5 bases each). This CDR3 region has 13 residues. V was cut by 10 bases and J by 1 base, with 13 bases left in between. The CDR3 nucleotides read TGTGCCACTCCCCCCGGGACCCAAGAGACCCAGTACTTC. This sequence encodes CATPPGTQETQYF.

This clonotype has at least ten counts. V usage is TRBV7-2 and J usage is TRBJ1-6; maybe TRBD1 (6 bases). V was trimmed by 2 bases and J by 7 bases, leaving 9 bases between them. Germline values: CDR1 SGHTA, CDR2 FQGNSA. There are 14 residues in the CDR3. CDR3 nucleotides: TGTGCCAGCAGCTTAAAAACAGGGAATTCACCCCTCCACTTT. It codes for CASSLKTGNSPLHF.

This clonotype was seen repeatedly, ten times or more. The chain is built from TRBV10-3 and TRBJ2-7; D is possibly TRBD1 (5 bases). The CDR3 extends over 15 amino acids. The ends were cut back, 1 base at V and 3 bases at J, with 13 bases in the middle. The germline V gene has CDR1 ENHRY and CDR2 SYGVKD. CDR3 sequence: CAISEFGAANYEQYF. Written as DNA, the CDR3 is TGTGCCATCAGTGAGTTTGGGGCGGCCAACTACGAGCAGTACTTC.

The chain uses TRBV6-2 or TRBV6-3 and TRBJ2-7; 7 positions agree with TRBD1. The CDR3 spans 16 residues. V lost 7 bases and J lost 0; bases outside the gene matches: 12. The V gene's germline CDR1 is MNHEY and CDR2 SVGEGT. The CDR3 here is CASTNPRTGPSYEQYF. Written as DNA, the CDR3 is TGTGCCAGCACCAATCCCCGGACAGGACCCTCCTACGAGCAGTACTTC.

As concerns this clonotype: This sequence may be a read error, since a much larger clone differs from it by one base. V and J are TRBV9 and TRBJ2-7; 8 bases align to TRBD1. The CDR3 extends over 16 amino acids. CDR1 and CDR2 (germline): SGDLS, YYNGEE. J gave up 2 bases and V 4 bases, and 11 bases lay outside the gene matches. In DNA, the CDR3 is TGTGCCAGCAGCCCAGGACAGGGAAGGCCCCCCTACGAGCAGTACTTC. Translating it yields CASSPGQGRPPYEQYF. Together with reference TRBV9 and TRBJ2-7, the CDR3 gives the full variable domain: DSGVTQTPKHLITATGQRVTLRCSPRSGDLSVYWYQQSLDQGLQFLIQYYNGEERAKGNILERFSAQQFPDLHSELNLSSLELGDSALYFCASSPGQGRPPYEQYFGPGTRLTVT.

The gene calls are TRBV6-1 and TRBJ2-5; D possibly corresponds to TRBD2 (5 bases). Germline V gene data show CDR1 as MNHNS and CDR2 as SASEGT. CDR3 length: 14 residues. Trimming left V 6 bases short and J 5 bases short, with 16 bases between. The CDR3 nucleotides are TGTGCCAGCAGCCCGAGGGTGGGTGGCGAGACCCAGTACTTC. Protein product: CASSPRVGGETQYF.

In regard to this clonotype: This may stem from a read error, because a much larger clone lies one nucleotide away. The chain recombines TRBV12-3 or TRBV12-4 with TRBJ2-5; D perhaps matches TRBD2 (6 bases). The CDR3 length is 16 residues. The V gene lost 6 bases and the J gene lost 1 base, with 18 bases spanning the gap. This CDR3 reads CASSPGTRGVQETQYF. CDR3 nucleotides: TGTGCCAGCAGCCCAGGGACTCGCGGGGTCCAAGAGACCCAGTACTTC.

The chain recombines TRBV30 with TRBJ2-7; D is possibly TRBD1 (5 bases). Trimming took 2 bases from V and 6 from J, leaving 8 bases between them. The CDR3 extends over 11 amino acids. CDR1 GTSNPN and CDR2 SVGIG come from the germline V gene (reference sequence). CDR3 residues: CAWSMTVEQYF. The CDR3 DNA sequence: TGTGCCTGGAGTATGACAGTCGAGCAGTACTTC.

This clonotype was recorded at least ten times. The chain couples TRBV7-2 to TRBJ1-3; the D gene is possibly TRBD1 (5 bases). Trimming shortened V by 5 bases and J by 0 bases, and 11 bases separated the two germline ends. This CDR3 is built from 15 residues. The germline CDR1 and CDR2 sequences are SGHTA and FQGNSA. CDR3 sequence (DNA): TGTGCCAGCAGCGAACAGGCGATCTCTGGAAACACCATATATTTT. Its translation: CASSEQAISGNTIYF.

Points on this clonotype: At one of its ends the junction is not consistent with the germline gene, which may arise from a read error. The chain uses TRBV10-3 and TRBJ1-5; 8 positions match TRBD1. CDR1 is ENHRY, CDR2 SYGVKD, per germline. The CDR3 loop spans 17 amino acids. The CDR3: CASSYSSPDRANQPQHF. In DNA, the CDR3 is TGTGCCAGCAGTTACTCTTCTCCGGACAGGGCAAACCAGCCCCAGCATTTT.

This chain links TRBV9 with TRBJ2-7; weak D call: TRBD2 (7 bases). CDR3 length equals 13 residues. Germline CDR1 and CDR2: SGDLS and YYNGEE. V gave up 4 bases and J gave up 7 bases, with 15 bases separating them. The CDR3 coding sequence is TGTGCCAGCAGCCCTGAGGGGGAGGGGGAGCAGTACTTC. It translates to CASSPEGEGEQYF.

With regard to this clonotype: A much larger clone lies one base from this, so it may be a read error. This chain uses TRBV10-3 with TRBJ1-3, with unresolved D. Germline V gene lookup returns CDR1 ENHRY and CDR2 SYGVKD. The CDR3 is made up of 13 amino acids. CDR3 sequence reads: CVISESGWGTIYF. The DNA of the CDR3 is TGTGTCATCAGTGAGTCCGGTTGGGGCACCATATATTTT.

A few counts support this clonotype. The J gene is TRBJ2-7, the V gene TRBV19, with D unclear. The V and J ends lost 2 bases and 9 bases respectively, with 11 bases between them. The CDR3 length is 12 residues. Germline CDR1 reads LNHDA; CDR2 reads SQIVND (reference sequence). The CDR3 DNA sequence: TGTGCCAGTAGTATAACCCTAGGTCCGCAGTACTTC. It encodes CASSITLGPQYF.

Many counts were recorded for this clonotype. This rearrangement joins TRBV14 to TRBJ2-6, with D tentatively TRBD1 (6 bases). V shed 5 bases and J shed 1 base, with 9 bases lying between them. This CDR3 spans 15 amino acids. From germline, CDR1 is SGHDN and CDR2 FVKESK. CDR3 nucleotides: TGTGCCAGCAGCAAAAGGGGGTCTGGGGCCAACGTCCTGACTTTC. Its translation is CASSKRGSGANVLTF. The entire variable domain, with the rest obtained from reference TRBV14 and TRBJ2-6, is as follows: EAGVTQFPSHSVIEKGQTVTLRCDPISGHDNLYWYRRVMGKEIKFLLHFVKESKQDESGMPNNRFLAERTGGTYSTLKVQPAELEDSGVYFCASSKRGSGANVLTFGAGSRLTVL.

DNA for the CDR3: TGCGCCAGCAGCTGGACAGGGGGTGGCAATCAGCCCCAGCATTTT. Its protein product is CASSWTGGGNQPQHF. The chain has TRBV5-1 and TRBJ1-5; 10 nucleotides line up with TRBD1. There are 15 residues in the CDR3. Looked up from germline, CDR1 is SGHRS and CDR2 is YFSETQ. V gave up 3 bases and J gave up 2 bases; unmatched junction bases: 2.

This clonotype was seen a few times. CDR3 coding DNA: TGTGCCAGCAGAGGGTCCGGGCGACTGTTTTTT. Its protein product is CASRGSGRLFF. The J gene is TRBJ2-2, the V gene TRBV6-5; no reliable D call. The CDR3 contains 11 residues. CDR1 is MNHEY and CDR2 is SVGAGI in the germline V gene. V was clipped by 6 bases and J by 14 bases, with 13 bases between them.

The rearrangement joins TRBV20-1 to TRBJ2-7; no firm D call. Trimming removed 1 base from V and 7 bases from J, with 11 bases in between. The CDR3 length is 12 residues. CDR1 and CDR2 (germline): DFQATT, SNEGSKA (reference sequence). The CDR3 protein is CSARGAFLEQYF. The CDR3 DNA follows: TGCAGTGCTAGAGGGGCCTTTTTGGAGCAGTACTTC.

This clonotype has a count of ten or more. The V and J genes are TRBV7-8 and TRBJ2-2; either TRBD1 or TRBD2 may fit D (5 bases each). V was clipped by 5 bases and J by 5 bases, with 18 bases between them. The CDR3 sequence is 16 residues long. Germline lookup yields CDR1 SGHVS and CDR2 FQNEAQ. The CDR3 region has the DNA TGTGCCAGCAGCCCACTAGTGGGGGACCTTACCGGGGAGCTGTTTTTT. Protein: CASSPLVGDLTGELFF.

On this clonotype itself: This could be a read error, since a much larger clone is one nucleotide away. The rearrangement uses TRBV20-1 and TRBJ2-7; no clear D gene. This CDR3 has 14 amino acids. CDR1 and CDR2 from the germline V gene are DFQATT and SNEGSKA (reference sequence). The V end lost 0 bases, the J end lost 3 bases, and 12 bases lay between the germline ends. As DNA, the CDR3 is TGCAGTGCTAGAGATACCGACCGTCGCTACGAGCAGTACTTC. This codes for CSARDTDRRYEQYF.

The chain couples TRBV10-3 to TRBJ2-7, with TRBD1 identical over 9 bases. Germline CDR1 is ENHRY and CDR2 is SYGVKD. This CDR3 has 12 residues. The V and J ends lost 10 bases and 6 bases, in that order; junction bases with no gene match: 7. CDR3 sequence reads: CATGETGGEQYF. The CDR3 region has the DNA TGTGCCACCGGGGAGACAGGGGGCGAGCAGTACTTC.

In the case of this clonotype: An end of the junction differs from the germline gene, which may be a read error. The V gene is TRBV25-1, the J gene TRBJ2-5; the D gene is possibly TRBD2 (5 bases). Germline V gene data show CDR1 as MGHDK and CDR2 as SYGVNS. The CDR3 extends over 12 amino acids. The CDR3 DNA reads as TGTGCCTGCAGTGTCGGGGAAGAGACCCAGTACTTC. Translation: CACSVGEETQYF.

In its sample, this clonotype was seen many times. The V and J genes are TRBV12-3 or TRBV12-4 and TRBJ1-5; D is unresolved. This CDR3 contains 12 residues. The V end lost 4 bases, the J end lost 5 bases, and 6 bases lay between the germline ends. CDR3 region: CASSSPYQPQHF. DNA of the CDR3: TGTGCCAGCAGTTCCCCCTATCAGCCCCAGCATTTT.

This clonotype was observed at least ten times. This rearrangement joins TRBV20-1 to TRBJ2-5, with D possibly being TRBD2 (6 bases). From germline, CDR1 is DFQATT and CDR2 SNEGSKA (reference sequence). V lost 5 bases to trimming and J lost 2 bases, with 9 bases between them. The CDR3 is 12 residues long. This CDR3 reads CSAGLYQETQYF. In DNA, the CDR3 is TGCAGTGCTGGACTATATCAAGAGACCCAGTACTTC.

This clonotype was picked up many times. This sequence joins TRBV2 and TRBJ1-1; no definite D call. The CDR3 covers 13 residues. Germline lookup yields CDR1 SNHLY and CDR2 FYNNEI. Between the trimmed V and J ends, which lost 2 bases and 2 bases, there was a span of 6 bases. CDR3 in amino acids: CASSENANTEAFF. The CDR3 DNA reads as TGTGCCAGCAGTGAAAATGCCAACACTGAAGCTTTCTTT.

Note on this clonotype: This may stem from a read error, because a much larger clone lies one nucleotide away. The rearrangement uses TRBV7-2 and TRBJ1-2; D might be TRBD1 (6 bases). The V gene's germline CDR1 is SGHTA and CDR2 FQGNSA. The CDR3 covers 16 residues. Trimming removed 2 bases from V and 1 base from J, with 14 bases in between. The CDR3, as DNA: TGTGCCAGCAGCTTACGCCAAGCAGGGGTTAACTATGGCTACACCTTC. Amino acids: CASSLRQAGVNYGYTF.

As concerns this clonotype: One junction end does not reproduce the germline sequence, and a read error may be involved. The CDR3 is CASSYGGTSVETQYF. Written as DNA, the CDR3 is TGTGCCAGCAGTTACGGAGGGACTAGTGTCGAGACCCAGTACTTC. The genes are TRBV10-3 and TRBJ2-5, with 8 bases aligning to TRBD2. The CDR3 is 15 amino acids. Germline V gives CDR1 ENHRY, CDR2 SYGVKD.